A selection of T cell receptor beta chains follows, all from one sample in a study of cytomegalovirus exposure and HLA in healthy donors. Profiled with immunoSEQ multiplex PCR; TCRdb holds only in-frame clones, not every one. The sample shows roughly 180,000 clones, 75% to 85% of them seen only once. Sequencing input: PBMCs. The receptors derive from a woman in her thirties in good health and CMV-seropositive. CDR3s include the opening cysteine and the closing phenylalanine or tryptophan. Each record gives: D gene, CDR3 length, J gene, V gene, clone size, CDR3 protein, CDR3 DNA. D genes are given only for firm matches. For some rows the clone size is stated as once, few or many, or as a class when expanded; others skip it.

D: -
length: 12
J: TRBJ1-2
V: TRBV25-1
size: -
CDR3: CASSTGNYGYTF
DNA: TGTGCCAGCAGTACAGGGAACTATGGCTACACCTTC

D: TRBD1
length: 15
J: TRBJ1-2
V: TRBV28
size: -
CDR3: CASSLIDRADYGYTF
DNA: TGTGCCAGCAGTCTCATCGACAGGGCGGACTATGGCTACACCTTC

D: TRBD2
length: 18
J: TRBJ2-3
V: TRBV2
size: once
CDR3: CASSQRSLAGGGTDTQYF
DNA: TGTGCCAGCAGCCAGAGATCTCTAGCGGGGGGGGGCACAGATACGCAGTATTTT

D: -
length: 13
J: TRBJ1-2
V: TRBV11-2
size: -
CDR3: CASSSWTAGLYTF
DNA: TGTGCCAGCAGCTCGTGGACAGCTGGCCTTTACACCTTC

D: -
length: 16
J: TRBJ2-3
V: TRBV5-4
size: -
CDR3: CASSLAGDRFTDTQYF
DNA: TGTGCCAGCAGCCTGGCGGGGGACAGGTTTACAGATACGCAGTATTTT

D: TRBD2
length: 16
J: TRBJ2-3
V: TRBV10-1
size: once
CDR3: CASSDGAGVSTDTQYF
DNA: TGCGCCAGCAGTGACGGGGCGGGGGTTAGCACAGATACGCAGTATTTT

D: -
length: 14
J: TRBJ2-4
V: TRBV28
size: -
CDR3: CASSLGGAKNSQYF
DNA: TGTGCCAGCAGTTTAGGTGGGGCCAAAAACAGTCAGTACTTC

D: -
length: 12
J: TRBJ2-5
V: TRBV30
size: -
CDR3: CAWSVLQETQYF
DNA: TGTGCCTGGAGTGTACTCCAAGAGACCCAGTACTTC

D: -
length: 16
J: TRBJ1-5
V: TRBV7-8
size: few
CDR3: CASSLVAGSSNQPQHF
DNA: TGTGCCAGCAGCTTAGTTGCCGGGTCTAGCAATCAGCCCCAGCATTTT

D: -
length: 13
J: TRBJ1-1
V: TRBV10-3
size: -
CDR3: CAIIKTVGTEAFF
DNA: TGTGCCATCATAAAGACAGTCGGCACTGAAGCTTTCTTT

D: -
length: 14
J: TRBJ2-5
V: TRBV2
size: -
CDR3: CASSESNTKETQYF
DNA: TGTGCCAGCAGTGAATCCAACACTAAAGAGACCCAGTACTTC

D: -
length: 15
J: TRBJ1-1
V: TRBV5-4
size: few
CDR3: CASSLGGSPNTEAFF
DNA: TGTGCCAGCAGCTTGGGAGGGTCCCCGAACACTGAAGCTTTCTTT

D: -
length: 14
J: TRBJ2-5
V: TRBV2
size: -
CDR3: CASSEERSQETQYF
DNA: TGTGCCAGCAGTGAGGAACGGAGCCAAGAGACCCAGTACTTC

D: -
length: 14
J: TRBJ2-3
V: TRBV28
size: few
CDR3: CASRFTGGRETQYF
DNA: TGTGCCAGCAGGTTCACGGGGGGCCGCGAGACGCAGTATTTT

D: -
length: 12
J: TRBJ2-7
V: TRBV4-2
size: -
CDR3: CASSQDMREQYF
DNA: TGTGCCAGCAGCCAAGATATGCGGGAGCAGTACTTC

D: TRBD2
length: 14
J: TRBJ2-1
V: TRBV7-2
size: -
CDR3: CASSRLAGEREQFF
DNA: TGTGCCAGCAGCAGACTAGCGGGGGAGCGTGAGCAGTTCTTC

D: TRBD1
length: 15
J: TRBJ1-5
V: TRBV7-8
size: -
CDR3: CASSVGQGINQPQHF
DNA: TGTGCCAGCAGCGTAGGACAGGGGATCAATCAGCCCCAGCATTTT

D: TRBD1
length: 15
J: TRBJ1-2
V: TRBV4-1
size: -
CDR3: CASSQDPGTVYGYTF
DNA: TGCGCCAGCAGCCAAGATCCGGGGACAGTCTATGGCTACACCTTC

D: TRBD1
length: 20
J: TRBJ2-1
V: TRBV9
size: -
CDR3: CASSVGGGPTRRRGHNEQFF
DNA: TGTGCCAGCAGCGTAGGAGGGGGTCCTACGAGACGCAGGGGGCACAATGAGCAGTTCTTC

D: TRBD1
length: 17
J: TRBJ2-7
V: TRBV7-9
size: -
CDR3: CASSPRRGPSITYEQYF
DNA: TGTGCCAGCAGCCCACGCAGGGGGCCCTCTATTACCTACGAGCAGTACTTC

D: -
length: 13
J: TRBJ2-1
V: TRBV27
size: -
CDR3: CASRQGFYNEQFF
DNA: TGTGCCAGCAGACAGGGATTCTACAATGAGCAGTTCTTC

D: TRBD1
length: 16
J: TRBJ1-3
V: TRBV7-2
size: few
CDR3: CASSLHQGASGNTIYF
DNA: TGTGCCAGCAGCTTACATCAGGGGGCGTCTGGAAACACCATATATTTT

D: -
length: 12
J: TRBJ2-2
V: TRBV7-7
size: once
CDR3: CGLSGNTGELFF
DNA: TGTGGACTGAGCGGGAACACCGGGGAGCTGTTTTTT

D: -
length: 13
J: TRBJ2-5
V: TRBV12-5
size: once
CDR3: CASGLGQGGTQYF
DNA: TGTGCTAGTGGTTTAGGGCAGGGGGGGACCCAGTACTTC

D: TRBD2
length: 15
J: TRBJ2-3
V: TRBV2
size: few
CDR3: CASSKLAPSTDTQYF
DNA: TGTGCCAGCAGTAAACTAGCGCCTAGCACAGATACGCAGTATTTT

D: TRBD2
length: 16
J: TRBJ2-2
V: TRBV9
size: -
CDR3: CASSASAGANTGELFF
DNA: TGTGCCAGCAGCGCCTCAGCGGGGGCTAACACCGGGGAGCTGTTTTTT

D: TRBD2
length: 16
J: TRBJ2-7
V: TRBV7-2
size: once
CDR3: CASSLVGSGASYEQYF
DNA: TGTGCCAGCAGTTTAGTTGGTAGCGGGGCATCCTACGAGCAGTACTTC

D: -
length: 15
J: TRBJ1-4
V: TRBV6-5
size: few
CDR3: CASSYGLGGSEKLFF
DNA: TGTGCCAGCAGTTACGGGTTGGGGGGTTCTGAAAAACTGTTTTTT

D: TRBD1
length: 14
J: TRBJ1-3
V: TRBV5-1
size: -
CDR3: CASSLQGAGNTIYF
DNA: TGCGCCAGCAGCTTACAGGGGGCTGGAAACACCATATATTTT

D: TRBD2
length: 16
J: TRBJ2-1
V: TRBV7-2
size: -
CDR3: CASSFGTSLSYNEQFF
DNA: TGTGCCAGCAGCTTTGGGACTAGCCTTTCCTACAATGAGCAGTTCTTC

D: -
length: 12
J: TRBJ2-5
V: TRBV7-2
size: once
CDR3: CASRRTGEAQYF
DNA: TGTGCCAGCCGCAGGACGGGGGAGGCCCAGTACTTC

D: -
length: 13
J: TRBJ2-2
V: TRBV2
size: once
CDR3: CASSEARGGELFF
DNA: TGTGCCAGCAGTGAAGCGCGAGGGGGGGAGCTGTTTTTT

D: -
length: 14
J: TRBJ1-4
V: TRBV7-2
size: few
CDR3: CASSLPSAGGDLFF
DNA: TGTGCCAGCAGCTTACCCTCGGCGGGGGGCGATCTGTTTTTT

D: -
length: 13
J: TRBJ2-7
V: TRBV7-2
size: -
CDR3: CASSEQRVGEQYF
DNA: TGTGCCAGCAGCGAGCAGAGGGTGGGGGAGCAGTACTTC

D: -
length: 13
J: TRBJ2-7
V: TRBV11-2
size: -
CDR3: CASSPSRGPEQYF
DNA: TGTGCCAGCAGCCCGAGCAGGGGACCCGAGCAGTACTTC

D: TRBD1
length: 16
J: TRBJ2-7
V: TRBV5-1
size: -
CDR3: CASSLLGDRGSYEQYF
DNA: TGCGCCAGCAGCTTACTGGGAGACAGGGGCTCCTACGAGCAGTACTTC

D: -
length: 15
J: TRBJ1-2
V: TRBV28
size: -
CDR3: CASSSPADGDYGYTF
DNA: TGTGCCAGCAGTTCACCCGCGGACGGGGACTATGGCTACACCTTC

D: -
length: 12
J: TRBJ1-2
V: TRBV6-5
size: -
CDR3: CASSQAPYGYTF
DNA: TGTGCCAGCAGCCAGGCCCCCTATGGCTACACCTTC

D: TRBD2
length: 16
J: TRBJ2-2
V: TRBV4-1
size: -
CDR3: CASSQGQLAGTGELFF
DNA: TGCGCCAGCAGCCAAGGACAACTAGCGGGCACCGGGGAGCTGTTTTTT

D: TRBD1
length: 12
J: TRBJ2-1
V: TRBV10-1
size: -
CDR3: CASRGTGDEQFF
DNA: TGCGCCAGCAGAGGGACAGGGGATGAGCAGTTCTTC

D: -
length: 11
J: TRBJ2-7
V: TRBV14
size: once
CDR3: CASSQVAEQYF
DNA: TGTGCCAGCAGCCAAGTAGCCGAGCAGTACTTC

D: TRBD1
length: 17
J: TRBJ1-4
V: TRBV7-2
size: -
CDR3: CASSPGTGGTTNEKLFF
DNA: TGTGCCAGCAGCCCCGGGACAGGTGGGACAACTAATGAAAAACTGTTTTTT

D: TRBD1
length: 14
J: TRBJ2-3
V: TRBV11-2
size: -
CDR3: CASSMTGTTDTQYF
DNA: TGTGCCAGCAGCATGACAGGGACCACAGATACGCAGTATTTT

D: TRBD1
length: 18
J: TRBJ2-7
V: TRBV27
size: -
CDR3: CASSLSSPGQGLAYEQYF
DNA: TGTGCCAGCAGTTTATCTTCCCCGGGACAGGGCCTCGCCTACGAGCAGTACTTC

D: TRBD2
length: 15
J: TRBJ2-3
V: TRBV11-3
size: -
CDR3: CASSPGLADTDTQYF
DNA: TGTGCCAGCAGCCCCGGACTAGCGGACACAGATACGCAGTATTTT

D: TRBD1
length: 14
J: TRBJ1-5
V: TRBV6-5
size: -
CDR3: CASSYGQGFQPQHF
DNA: TGTGCCAGCAGTTACGGACAGGGCTTTCAGCCCCAGCATTTT

D: TRBD2
length: 16
J: TRBJ2-1
V: TRBV30
size: -
CDR3: CAWTTSGTRSLGEQFF
DNA: TGTGCCTGGACCACTTCCGGGACTAGGAGTCTAGGTGAGCAGTTCTTC

D: TRBD1
length: 15
J: TRBJ2-1
V: TRBV7-2
size: -
CDR3: CASSAPRQGDNEQFF
DNA: TGTGCCAGCAGCGCCCCGCGGCAGGGGGACAATGAGCAGTTCTTC

D: -
length: 12
J: TRBJ2-3
V: TRBV28
size: -
CDR3: CASSLGGDTQYF
DNA: TGTGCCAGCAGTCTAGGGGGAGATACGCAGTATTTT

D: TRBD1
length: 15
J: TRBJ1-3
V: TRBV5-6
size: -
CDR3: CASSFLDRDGDTVYF
DNA: TGTGCCAGCAGCTTCTTAGACAGGGATGGAGACACCGTATATTTT

D: -
length: 12
J: TRBJ2-6
V: TRBV19
size: -
CDR3: CATANGANVLTF
DNA: TGTGCCACAGCGAATGGGGCCAACGTCCTGACTTTC

D: -
length: 15
J: TRBJ1-6
V: TRBV15
size: -
CDR3: CATSVSGVLGSPLHF
DNA: TGTGCCACCAGCGTTTCAGGGGTATTAGGATCACCCCTCCACTTT

D: TRBD1
length: 16
J: TRBJ1-1
V: TRBV6-4
size: -
CDR3: CASSDRPGQPNTEAFF
DNA: TGTGCCAGCAGTGACCGCCCGGGACAGCCGAACACTGAAGCTTTCTTT

D: -
length: 18
J: TRBJ2-3
V: TRBV19
size: -
CDR3: CASSLTYEVGGLTDTQYF
DNA: TGTGCCAGTAGCCTAACCTACGAAGTGGGGGGGCTGACAGATACGCAGTATTTT

D: -
length: 15
J: TRBJ2-2
V: TRBV7-2
size: -
CDR3: CASSPDYNRAGELFF
DNA: TGTGCCAGCAGCCCCGACTATAACAGGGCCGGGGAGCTGTTTTTT

D: -
length: 17
J: TRBJ2-7
V: TRBV10-1
size: -
CDR3: CASSESRAGQRPYEQYF
DNA: TGCGCCAGCAGTGAGTCGAGGGCGGGACAGAGACCCTACGAGCAGTACTTC

D: TRBD2
length: 18
J: TRBJ2-3
V: TRBV7-8
size: -
CDR3: CASSPKRGAFYSTDTQYF
DNA: TGTGCCAGCAGCCCCAAGCGGGGGGCCTTCTATAGCACAGATACGCAGTATTTT

D: -
length: 15
J: TRBJ1-5
V: TRBV6-1
size: few
CDR3: CASSDRGVGNQPQHF
DNA: TGTGCCAGCAGTGACAGGGGAGTAGGCAATCAGCCCCAGCATTTT

D: TRBD2
length: 12
J: TRBJ2-1
V: TRBV4-1
size: once
CDR3: CASSQLADEQFF
DNA: TGCGCCAGCAGCCAACTAGCGGATGAGCAGTTCTTC

D: TRBD1
length: 16
J: TRBJ2-7
V: TRBV15
size: -
CDR3: CATSRGRTGKSYEQYF
DNA: TGTGCCACCAGCAGAGGGAGGACAGGGAAATCCTACGAGCAGTACTTC